These 27 T cell receptor beta chains were sequenced from one sample in a study of T cell responses to AZD1222 COVID-19 vaccine (dated by TCRdb to 2020 to 2023). Library preparation employed the immunoSEQ multiplex PCR assay. This is the immuneACCESS table as TCRdb keeps it, with only in-frame sequences that have V and J called. A part of the clones is gone; compared with another copy, unresolved V genes explain less than half, and the rest is unexplained. The sample contains more than 55,000 clones, roughly nine tenths of them found a single time. The ten largest clones represent 5% to 6.5% of the sample. The time point label of this sample denotes: about 28 days (+/-7) after the second vaccine dose. The sample consisted of peripheral blood, taken 28 days after the second AZD1222 dose. These receptors were taken from an adult who received the AZD1222 COVID-19 vaccine.

This chain links TRBV28 with TRBJ1-2, with D maybe TRBD1 (6 bases). V was pared by 7 bases and J by 8 bases, with 14 bases between. The CDR3 extends over 12 amino acids. The germline CDR1 and CDR2 sequences are MDHEN and SYDVKM. The CDR3: CASTNGQRGYTF. CDR3 nucleotides: TGTGCCAGCACCAATGGACAGCGGGGCTACACCTTC.

There are a few counts of this clone. The gene calls are TRBV9 and TRBJ2-3; D possibly matches TRBD1 or TRBD2 (5 bases each). Germline loops: CDR1 SGDLS, CDR2 YYNGEE. V lost 0 bases to trimming and J lost 6 bases, with 26 bases between them. The CDR3 loop spans 19 amino acids. In DNA form, the CDR3 reads TGTGCCAGCAGCGTAGCTACGAGAACCGGGACCCTGTCGCTCGATACGCAGTATTTT. It codes for CASSVATRTGTLSLDTQYF.

This chain connects TRBV19 to TRBJ1-5; 10 bases are shared with TRBD1. V was pared by 5 bases and J by 1 base, with 5 bases of the junction left unmatched. Germline CDR1 reads LNHDA; CDR2 reads SQIVND (reference sequence). The CDR3 totals 16 residues. The CDR3 DNA sequence: TGTGCCAGTAGTTTGCGGACAGGGGGGAGCAATCAGCCCCAGCATTTT. It specifies CASSLRTGGSNQPQHF.

The chain links TRBV4-1 to TRBJ2-2; D gene uncertain. Trimming shortened V by 8 bases and J by 0 bases, and 7 bases separated the two germline ends. The CDR3 covers 13 residues. The germline gives CDR1 MGHRA, CDR2 YSYEKL. CDR3 sequence (DNA): TGCGCCAGCTCCGGTTCGAACACCGGGGAGCTGTTTTTT. Translated: CASSGSNTGELFF.

The CDR3 sequence is CASSRDTDTQYF. The CDR3 DNA is TGTGCCAGCTCCAGGGACACAGATACGCAGTATTTT. The chain has TRBV18 and TRBJ2-3; tentatively, D is TRBD1 (5 bases). V lost 6 bases and J lost 2, with 6 bases in between. This CDR3 region has 12 residues. Germline V lookup: CDR1 KGHSH, CDR2 LQKENI. The full variable domain, with the rest looked up from reference TRBV18 and TRBJ2-3, is NAGVMQNPRHLVRRRGQEARLRCSPMKGHSHVYWYRQLPEEGLKFMVYLQKENIIDESGMPKERFSAEFPKEGPSILRIQQVVRGDSAAYFCASSRDTDTQYFGPGTRLTVL.

The chain is built from TRBV5-1 and TRBJ2-1, with 8 bases that match TRBD1. Germline CDR1 reads SGHRS; CDR2 reads YFSETQ. After removal of 4 bases from V and 4 bases from J, the junction contained 10 bases not matched to a gene. This CDR3 is 16 amino acids long. The CDR3: CASSPSPGQGYNEQFF. The CDR3 DNA reads TGCGCCAGCAGCCCCAGCCCAGGACAGGGTTACAATGAGCAGTTCTTC.

The chain couples TRBV19 to TRBJ2-3; D might be TRBD2 (6 bases). The CDR3 contains 17 residues. The germline V gene encodes CDR1 LNHDA and CDR2 SQIVND (reference sequence). V was clipped by 0 bases and J by 2 bases, with 15 bases between them. CDR3: CASSIEGTGSYTDTQYF. The CDR3 DNA reads as TGTGCCAGTAGTATAGAGGGGACTGGGTCTTACACAGATACGCAGTATTTT.

V usage is TRBV2 and J usage is TRBJ1-2, with D uncertain. The CDR3 spans 12 residues. Looked up from germline, CDR1 is SNHLY and CDR2 is FYNNEI. Between the trimmed V and J ends, which lost 2 bases and 8 bases, there was a span of 9 bases. The CDR3 bases are TGTGCCAGCAGTGAAAGGCAGTGGGGCTACACCTTC. As protein: CASSERQWGYTF.

The rearrangement uses TRBV5-1 and TRBJ2-3; perhaps D is TRBD1 or TRBD2 (5 bases each). CDR1 is SGHRS and CDR2 is YFSETQ in the germline V gene. Trimming pared 0 bases from V and 4 bases from J, leaving 12 bases between. The CDR3 contains 15 residues. In nucleotides, the CDR3 is TGCGCCAGCAGCTTGGTTGTGGGGGAATCAGATACGCAGTATTTT. It yields the protein CASSLVVGESDTQYF. Combining the CDR3 with reference TRBV5-1 and TRBJ2-3 gives the whole variable domain KAGVTQTPRYLIKTRGQQVTLSCSPISGHRSVSWYQQTPGQGLQFLFEYFSETQRNKGNFPGRFSGRQFSNSRSEMNVSTLELGDSALYLCASSLVVGESDTQYFGPGTRLTVL.

The J gene is TRBJ1-2, the V gene TRBV11-1; D is ambiguous. V was cut by 1 base and J by 6 bases, with 12 bases left in between. Germline V gene lookup returns CDR1 SGHAT and CDR2 FQDESV (reference sequence). The CDR3 contains 14 residues. The CDR3 DNA follows: TGTGCCAGCAGCTTAGATGGGGTTCTTGATGGCTACACCTTC. As protein: CASSLDGVLDGYTF.

This clone was counted a few times. This chain joins TRBV10-3 and TRBJ1-1; TRBD1 agrees at 8 bases. The J segment lost 0 bases and the V segment lost 6 bases, leaving 3 bases of the junction unmatched. CDR3 length: 14 residues. The germline CDR1 and CDR2 sequences are ENHRY and SYGVKD. The CDR3 nucleotides are TGTGCCATCAGGGACAGGGCCCTGAACACTGAAGCTTTCTTT. Its protein is CAIRDRALNTEAFF.

V usage is TRBV3-1 (or the pseudogene TRBV3-2) and J usage is TRBJ2-7; possible D gene TRBD1, 5 bases. Trimming shortened V by 0 bases and J by 4 bases, and 10 bases separated the two germline ends. The CDR3 spans 14 residues. Germline V CDR1 and CDR2: LGHDT, YNNKEL (reference sequence). The CDR3 is CASSQEGRAYEQYF. As DNA, the CDR3 is TGTGCCAGCAGCCAAGAGGGCAGGGCGTACGAGCAGTACTTC.

The V call is TRBV3-1 (or the pseudogene TRBV3-2), the J call TRBJ2-1; a possible D gene is TRBD2 (5 bases). The CDR3 runs to 15 residues. Germline V gives CDR1 LGHDT, CDR2 YNNKEL (reference sequence). V lost 2 bases, J lost 6 bases, and 14 bases lay in between. The CDR3: CASSQSPLASNEQFF. The CDR3 DNA is TGTGCCAGCAGCCAAAGTCCGCTAGCTTCCAATGAGCAGTTCTTC.

The CDR3 region is CASSDKNLRTDTQYF. CDR3 in DNA: TGTGCCAGCAGTGACAAAAATTTACGCACAGATACGCAGTATTTT. The chain employs TRBV2 and TRBJ2-3; D not certain. V was pared by 3 bases and J by 1 base, with 11 bases between. The germline V gene has CDR1 SNHLY and CDR2 FYNNEI. The CDR3 spans 15 residues.

V is TRBV28 and J is TRBJ2-7; D unresolved. The germline V and J ends were trimmed by 5 bases and 5 bases, with 7 bases remaining between them. This CDR3 region has 11 residues. The V gene's germline CDR1 is MDHEN and CDR2 SYDVKM. CDR3 DNA sequence: TGTGCCAGCAGTGGCCCTCACGAGCAGTACTTC. Translated, it gives CASSGPHEQYF.

The CDR3: CASAGLAGGTDTQYF. CDR3 bases: TGCGCCAGCGCTGGACTAGCGGGGGGCACAGATACGCAGTATTTT. The chain combines TRBV10-2 with TRBJ2-3, with 13 bases identical to TRBD2. The CDR3 has 15 amino acids. In germline, CDR1 is WSHSY, CDR2 SAAADI. Trimming removed 8 bases from V and 1 base from J; junction bases left unmatched: 3.

The chain uses TRBV9 and TRBJ1-1, with no clear D. The CDR3 is 14 amino acids. Per germline, CDR1 SGDLS and CDR2 YYNGEE. The V end was cut by 2 bases, the J end by 5 bases, with 13 bases between. The CDR3 DNA is TGTGCCAGCAGCGTCTCGGTTGTAGGGACTGAAGCTTTCTTT. This codes for CASSVSVVGTEAFF.

The chain employs TRBV7-9 and TRBJ1-1; D gene uncertain. The V end was cut by 2 bases, the J end by 1 base, with 5 bases between. Germline CDR1 and CDR2: SEHNR and FQNEAQ (reference sequence). This CDR3 spans 13 amino acids. Here the CDR3 reads CASSLPPNTEAFF. In DNA form, the CDR3 reads TGTGCCAGCAGCTTACCTCCGAACACTGAAGCTTTCTTT.

This chain joins TRBV10-3 and TRBJ1-1, with a possible D match to TRBD1 (6 bases). The CDR3 spans 15 residues. The germline V gene has CDR1 ENHRY and CDR2 SYGVKD. Trimming left V 6 bases short and J 3 bases short, with 17 bases between. This CDR3 is CAIRRGRGADTEAFF. CDR3 in DNA: TGTGCCATCAGGAGGGGAAGGGGGGCGGACACTGAAGCTTTCTTT.

V usage is TRBV14 and J usage is TRBJ2-7, with 11 positions matching TRBD1. Per the germline V gene, CDR1 is SGHDN and CDR2 is FVKESK. CDR3 length equals 14 residues. Trimming removed 4 bases from V and 5 bases from J; junction bases left unmatched: 4. CDR3 coding DNA: TGTGCCAGCAGCCCCAGGACAGGGGGCAACGAGCAGTACTTC. It is translated as CASSPRTGGNEQYF.

This clone was found once. The chain links TRBV7-9 to TRBJ2-2; D is possibly TRBD2 (6 bases). Looked up from germline, CDR1 is SEHNR and CDR2 is FQNEAQ (reference sequence). V was trimmed by 7 bases and J by 2 bases, leaving 14 bases between them. The CDR3 consists of 15 residues. This chain's CDR3 is CASNRRDSNTGELFF. CDR3 nucleotides: TGTGCCAGCAACCGCCGGGACTCAAACACCGGGGAGCTGTTTTTT.

The chain is built from TRBV3-1 (or the pseudogene TRBV3-2) and TRBJ2-3, with TRBD2 identical over 7 bases. CDR1 is LGHDT, CDR2 YNNKEL, per germline (reference sequence). The CDR3 is made up of 16 amino acids. The ends lost 5 bases at V and 3 bases at J; junction bases unmatched: 11. In nucleotides, the CDR3 is TGTGCCAGCAGCGTTGGTTGGGGCGGGGGTACAGATACGCAGTATTTT. This sequence encodes CASSVGWGGGTDTQYF.

The chain uses TRBV14 and TRBJ2-7, with TRBD2 matching over 7 bases. V gave up 2 bases and J gave up 4 bases; unmatched junction bases: 8. CDR3 length: 15 residues. The germline gives CDR1 SGHDN, CDR2 FVKESK. The CDR3 DNA follows: TGTGCCAGCAGCCAATTGGGGCGGGAGAAATACGAGCAGTACTTC. Amino acid sequence: CASSQLGREKYEQYF.

The chain has TRBV11-2 and TRBJ2-5; D is unresolved. The V and J ends lost 1 base and 5 bases respectively, with 2 bases between them. The CDR3 is 11 amino acids. Germline loops: CDR1 SGHAT, CDR2 FQNNGV. CDR3 amino acids: CASSLGETQYF. CDR3 coding DNA: TGTGCCAGCAGCTTAGGCGAGACCCAGTACTTC.

The chain is built from TRBV19 and TRBJ2-4, with 7 bases aligning to TRBD2. After removal of 3 bases from V and 1 base from J, the junction contained 15 bases not matched to a gene. CDR1 is LNHDA and CDR2 is SQIVND in the germline V gene (reference sequence). The CDR3 length is 19 residues. CDR3 in DNA: TGTGCCAGTAGTATCTCGAGTAGCGGGTCAGATGCGGCCAAAAACATTCAGTACTTC. As protein: CASSISSSGSDAAKNIQYF.

The genes are TRBV21-1 and TRBJ1-5; the DNA was not used to check the table's D call, TRBD1. TRBV21-1 is a documented pseudogene. There are 16 residues in the CDR3. CDR3 in DNA: TGTGCCCCCCAGTTCGTAGCAGGGGCCACCAATCAGCCCCAGCATTTT. Its protein is CAPQFVAGATNQPQHF.

There are a few counts of this clone. The chain has TRBV7-4 and TRBJ2-7, with D perhaps TRBD2 (6 bases). V dropped 5 bases and J dropped 3 bases, with 17 bases sitting between them. CDR1 is SGHVT and CDR2 is SQSDAQ in the germline V gene. The CDR3 totals 15 residues. The CDR3 nucleotides read TGTGCCAGCAGCGCACAGGCCGGAGGGCTCTACGAGCAGTACTTC. Its protein product is CASSAQAGGLYEQYF.